The text below deals with one T cell receptor beta chain. Its antigen remains unidentified. Researchers divided each subset's genomic DNA evenly across several immunoSEQ plates. Here immunoSEQ multiplex PCR was the method, and the copy in TCRdb shows in-frame clones only, minus some. The sample contains around 1.1 million clones, around three quarters of which appear only once. The data originate from a study of shared clonotypes between healthy human individuals. Study conclusions and caveats: A few donors had around 5.2% of their naive CD4 clonotypes in common. Depth was large, yet rarefaction showed that sorted-subset sequencing was incomplete.

Everyone who donated was a Caucasian adult who lived in Nashville, Tennessee. Input material: memory CD4+ T cells from PBMCs. The subset was: CD45RA-negative fraction. This receptor was taken from a man in his late teens or twenties in good health. Some clones in this sample may be carry-over from other donors' samples.

In DNA form, the CDR3 reads TGTGCCAGCAGCTCGTTAGCAGGCGAGCAGTACTTC. This codes for CASSSLAGEQYF. This chain joins TRBV11-3 and TRBJ2-7, with D hard to call. The CDR3 length is 12 residues. Germline loops: CDR1 SGHNT, CDR2 YENEEA. Trimming pared 4 bases from V and 6 bases from J, leaving 10 bases between.